Below, one T cell receptor (beta chain) is given with its context. This record belongs to a study of blood T cell repertoires in COVID-19. The overall study: Whether acute or convalescent, the COVID-19 samples came from the United States, Italy and Spain. T cells, B-cell-depleted T cells, or PBMCs supplied cDNA or gDNA.

As processed by the authors: Counts of nucleated cells, estimated from reference gene primer amplification, were obtained. TCRdb's table, derived via immunoSEQ multiplex PCR, lists solely in-frame clones and lacks some. V, J and clone size are taken as reported in that table, and D and trimming were inferred from the DNA itself. The sample holds 120,000 to 150,000 clones, roughly four fifths seen once. Trimming removed 3 bases at V and 4 bases at J, with 7 bases between. The CDR3 is 13 residues long. Germline V gene lookup returns CDR1 SEHNR and CDR2 FQNEAQ (reference sequence). The specimen sequenced was peripheral blood. The chain has TRBV7-9 and TRBJ1-3; D not certain. This TCR derives from an elderly woman with acute or convalescent COVID-19. This chain's CDR3 is CASSLPQGNTIYF. The CDR3 DNA reads as TGTGCCAGCAGCTTGCCTCAGGGAAACACCATATATTTT.